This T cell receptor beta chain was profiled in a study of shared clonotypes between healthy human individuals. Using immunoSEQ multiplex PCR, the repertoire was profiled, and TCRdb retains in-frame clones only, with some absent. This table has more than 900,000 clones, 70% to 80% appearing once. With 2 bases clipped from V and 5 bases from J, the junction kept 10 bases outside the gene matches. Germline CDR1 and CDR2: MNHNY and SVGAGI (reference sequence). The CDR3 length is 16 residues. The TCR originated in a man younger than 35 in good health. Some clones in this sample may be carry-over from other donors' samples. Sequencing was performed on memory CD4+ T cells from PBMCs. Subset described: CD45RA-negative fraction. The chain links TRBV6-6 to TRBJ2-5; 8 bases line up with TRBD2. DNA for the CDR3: TGTGCCAGCAGTTACCCTAACCCGGGGGGGGAGGAGACCCAGTACTTC. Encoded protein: CASSYPNPGGEETQYF.